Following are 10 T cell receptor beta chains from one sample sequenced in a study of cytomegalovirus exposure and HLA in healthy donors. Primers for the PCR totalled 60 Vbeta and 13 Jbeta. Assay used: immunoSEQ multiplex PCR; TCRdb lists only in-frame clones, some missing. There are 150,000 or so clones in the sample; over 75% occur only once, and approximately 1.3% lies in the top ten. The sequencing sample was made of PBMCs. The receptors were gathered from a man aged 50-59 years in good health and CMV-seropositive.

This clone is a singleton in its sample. The CDR3 DNA reads TGTGCCAGCAGCCCGCTAGGGACAGGGGGTCCATTGGCTGAAGCTTTCTTT. It encodes CASSPLGTGGPLAEAFF. J is TRBJ1-1 and V is TRBV28; TRBD1 aligns across 11 bases. CDR3 length equals 17 residues. After removal of 6 bases from V and 6 bases from J, the junction contained 15 bases not matched to a gene. Germline V gene data show CDR1 as MDHEN and CDR2 as SYDVKM. Drawing the rest from reference TRBV28 and TRBJ1-1, the complete variable domain is DVKVTQSSRYLVKRTGEKVFLECVQDMDHENMFWYRQDPGLGLRLIYFSYDVKMKEKGDIPEGYSVSREKKERFSLILESASTNQTSMYLCASSPLGTGGPLAEAFFGQGTRLTVV.

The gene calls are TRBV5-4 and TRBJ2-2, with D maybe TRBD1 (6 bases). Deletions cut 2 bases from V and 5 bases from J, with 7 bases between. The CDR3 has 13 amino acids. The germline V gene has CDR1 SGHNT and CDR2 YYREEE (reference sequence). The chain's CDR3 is CASSLQGTGELFF. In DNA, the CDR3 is TGTGCCAGCAGCTTACAGGGAACCGGGGAGCTGTTTTTT.

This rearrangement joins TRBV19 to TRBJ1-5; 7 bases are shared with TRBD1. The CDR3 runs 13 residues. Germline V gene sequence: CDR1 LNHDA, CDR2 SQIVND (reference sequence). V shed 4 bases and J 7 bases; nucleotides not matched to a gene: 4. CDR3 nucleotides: TGTGCCAGTAGTAAGGGGGCAGGACAGCCCCAGCATTTT. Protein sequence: CASSKGAGQPQHF.

CDR3 sequence: CASSSPGGKGYEQYF. The CDR3, as DNA: TGTGCCAGCAGCTCGCCAGGGGGCAAAGGGTACGAGCAGTACTTC. The chain couples TRBV7-2 to TRBJ2-7, with 8 bases aligning to TRBD1. The trim removed 4 bases at V and 4 bases at J, leaving 9 bases unmatched. This CDR3 comprises 15 residues. CDR1 and CDR2 (germline): SGHTA, FQGNSA. Supplemented by reference TRBV7-2 and TRBJ2-7, the full variable domain reads GAGVSQSPSNKVTEKGKDVELRCDPISGHTALYWYRQSLGQGLEFLIYFQGNSAPDKSGLPSDRFSAERTGGSVSTLTIQRTQQEDSAVYLCASSSPGGKGYEQYFGPGTRLTVT.

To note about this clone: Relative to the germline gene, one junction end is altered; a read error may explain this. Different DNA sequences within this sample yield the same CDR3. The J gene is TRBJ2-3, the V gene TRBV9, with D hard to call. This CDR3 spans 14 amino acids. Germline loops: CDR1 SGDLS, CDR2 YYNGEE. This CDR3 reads CASSVEPRTDTQYF. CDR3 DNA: TGTGCCAGCAGTGTAGAGCCCCGCACAGATACGCAGTATTTT.

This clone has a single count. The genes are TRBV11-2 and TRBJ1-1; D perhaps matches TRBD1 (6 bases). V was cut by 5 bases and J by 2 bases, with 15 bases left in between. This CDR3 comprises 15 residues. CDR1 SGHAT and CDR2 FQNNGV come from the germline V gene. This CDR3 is CASSAQGGLNTEAFF. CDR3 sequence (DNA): TGTGCCAGCAGCGCGCAAGGGGGATTAAACACTGAAGCTTTCTTT. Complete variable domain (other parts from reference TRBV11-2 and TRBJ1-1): EAGVAQSPRYKIIEKRQSVAFWCNPISGHATLYWYQQILGQGPKLLIQFQNNGVVDDSQLPKDRFSAERLKGVDSTLKIQPAKLEDSAVYLCASSAQGGLNTEAFFGQGTRLTVV.

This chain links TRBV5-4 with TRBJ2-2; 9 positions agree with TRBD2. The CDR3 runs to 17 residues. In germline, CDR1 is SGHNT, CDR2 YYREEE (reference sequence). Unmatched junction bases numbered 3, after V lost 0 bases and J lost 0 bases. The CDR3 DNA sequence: TGTGCCAGCAGCTTGGGGAGCGGGGGGCCGAACACCGGGGAGCTGTTTTTT. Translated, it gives CASSLGSGGPNTGELFF.

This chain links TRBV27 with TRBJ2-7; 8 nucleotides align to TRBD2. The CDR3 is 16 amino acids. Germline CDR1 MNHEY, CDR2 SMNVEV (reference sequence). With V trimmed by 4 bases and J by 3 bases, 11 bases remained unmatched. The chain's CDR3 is CASSSGGKGKGYEQYF. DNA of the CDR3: TGTGCCAGCAGTTCGGGGGGGAAGGGGAAGGGCTACGAGCAGTACTTC.

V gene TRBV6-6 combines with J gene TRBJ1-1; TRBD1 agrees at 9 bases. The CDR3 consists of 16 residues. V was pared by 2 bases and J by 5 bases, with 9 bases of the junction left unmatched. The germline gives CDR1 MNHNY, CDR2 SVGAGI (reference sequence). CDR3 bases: TGTGCCAGCAGTTACCCGATGACAGGGGGAGAGACTGAAGCTTTCTTT. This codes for CASSYPMTGGETEAFF.

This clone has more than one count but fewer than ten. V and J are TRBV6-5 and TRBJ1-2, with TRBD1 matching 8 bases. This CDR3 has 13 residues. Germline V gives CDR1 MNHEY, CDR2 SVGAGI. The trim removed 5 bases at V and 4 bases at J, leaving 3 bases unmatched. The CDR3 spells CASSPDRGYGYTF. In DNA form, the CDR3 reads TGTGCCAGCAGTCCAGACAGGGGCTATGGCTACACCTTC.